The entry that follows covers one T cell receptor (beta chain) sequence. This clonotype was seen ten or more times. Its antigen remains unidentified. Per-base quality was not reported, and no clone a single base away is much larger than it. The data are from a study of T-cell reconstitution after alpha-beta-depleted transplantation in children (dated by TCRdb to about 2016). Regarding the research as a whole: Using TCR repertoire profiling, the study followed T-cell immune reconstitution in a quantitative way in children after TCRalphabeta/CD19-depleted allogeneic hematopoietic cell transplantation.

Deletion took 1 base off V and 1 base off J, with a span of 9 bases between the germline ends. The CDR3, cysteine through phenylalanine, is 15 amino acids long. The retained sequence is limited to the CDR3, 45 bases, with the frame set at the first base. Looking up the germline V gene yields CDR1 SGHTA and CDR2 FQGNSA. Sample treatment or condition, as interpreted from the label and publication: allogeneic hematopoietic cell transplantation with graft depleted of TCRalphabeta T cells and CD19 B cells. TCRalphabeta/CD19-depleted allogeneic hematopoietic cell grafts were given to the transplant recipients, all of whom were children. Points the paper makes about the study in general: The high TCRbeta diversity at day 60 in some patients was ascribed to recipient T cells and intrathymic progenitors that had survived conditioning. The frequencies of hyperexpanded clones fell over the following months, and after one year, T-cell counts and TCRbeta diversity were mostly attributed to newly produced T cells. About two months after transplant, the apparently early recovery of alphabetaT-cell counts reportedly depended on just several hundred clones that had expanded rapidly and came from non-depleted graft cells.

Libraries were made using PCR. TCRdb lists the instrument as Illumina HiSeq 2500. TCR libraries were prepared with molecular barcoding, using unique molecular identifiers to normalize TCRbeta repertoire quantification. TCRdb reran the public reads through fastp at Q25 and MiXCR, keeping productive beta chains. Under each unique CDR3 protein, matching rows form one entry showing the most common genes and DNA. Within this sample are hundreds of thousands of distinct CDR3 sequences, with about 23% of them counted one time only. 13% to 15% of the sample rests with the top ten. The receptor was derived from a boy under two years old who had a stem cell transplant for acute myeloid leukemia, so the T cells may come from the graft donor. The sample was PBMCs, mostly from graft donor cells, taken 360 days after TCRalphabeta/CD19-depleted stem cell transplant. The chain links TRBV7-2 with TRBJ2-3, and possibly TRBD2, on 6 matching bases. The CDR3 in this case is CASSLGRDRTDTQYF. The DNA is as follows: TGTGCCAGCAGCTTAGGGAGGGATCGCACAGATACGCAGTATTTT.